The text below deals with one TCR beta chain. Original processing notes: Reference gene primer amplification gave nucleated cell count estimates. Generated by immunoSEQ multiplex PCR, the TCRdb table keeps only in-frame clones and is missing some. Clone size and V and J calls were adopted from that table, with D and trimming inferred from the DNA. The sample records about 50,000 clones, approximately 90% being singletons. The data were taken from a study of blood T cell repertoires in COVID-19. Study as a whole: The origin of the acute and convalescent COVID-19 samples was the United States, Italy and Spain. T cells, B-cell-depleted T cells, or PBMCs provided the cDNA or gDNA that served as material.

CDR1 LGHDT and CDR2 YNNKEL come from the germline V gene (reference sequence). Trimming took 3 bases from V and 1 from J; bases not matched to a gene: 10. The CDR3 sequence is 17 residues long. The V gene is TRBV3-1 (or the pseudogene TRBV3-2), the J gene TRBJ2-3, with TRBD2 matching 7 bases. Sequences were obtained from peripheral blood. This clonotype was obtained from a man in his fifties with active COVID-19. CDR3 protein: CASSQAGSAGGTDTQYF. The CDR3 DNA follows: TGTGCCAGCAGCCAGGCCGGGTCGGCGGGGGGCACAGATACGCAGTATTTT.